This TCR beta chain was profiled in a study of blood T cells in healthy people across ages. Study background: Template switching caught about one barcoded beta molecule for each two T cells.

The donors, aged about 6 to 90, were healthy Caucasians from Russia. This CDR3 is 13 amino acids long. Germline V gene lookup returns CDR1 MNHEY and CDR2 SVGEGT. V shed 6 bases and J 7 bases; nucleotides not matched to a gene: 8. A sample-barcoded 5' primer and a J-beta primer mix were used in a second PCR of roughly 7 to 11 cycles. TCRdb passed the 5' RACE reads through MiXCR, listing each CDR3 protein once. The table includes approximately 800,000 distinct CDR3 sequences, approximately 55% detected once. The sample comprised blood. The V gene is TRBV6-2 or TRBV6-3, the J gene TRBJ1-2, with TRBD1 identical over 7 bases. This receptor was taken from a man older than 75 in good health. CDR3 DNA sequence: TGTGCCAGCAGCGACCGACAGGGATCTGGCTACACCTTC. This sequence encodes CASSDRQGSGYTF.